These T cell receptor beta chains were read from a single sample in a study of blood T cell repertoires in COVID-19. Sequenced by immunoSEQ multiplex PCR; TCRdb stores in-frame clones only, minus some. The sample lists hundreds of thousands of clones; roughly 80% were seen once. Sequenced material: peripheral blood. Every receptor here comes from a woman of 80 years or more with COVID-19, enrolled during active disease. Each CDR3 is given with its conserved first and last residue. The D gene is left open where the match is weak. Clone size appears in some rows only: once, few, many, or a class for an expanded clone.

NA	TRBV5-1	NA	TRBJ1-2	CASSLTGVTYGYTF	TGCGCCAGCAGCTTGACGGGGGTGACGTATGGCTACACCTTC
NA	TRBV20-1	NA	TRBJ1-1	CSVRRGNAFF	TGCAGTGTTCGTCGGGGGAATGCTTTCTTT
NA	TRBV5-1	NA	TRBJ2-5	CASSPILNRGRGETQYF	TGCGCCAGCAGCCCAATTTTAAATCGGGGCAGGGGAGAGACCCAGTACTTC
NA	TRBV5-1	NA	TRBJ2-5	CASSRGSAGGETQYF	TGCGCCAGCAGCCGAGGCTCGGCAGGGGGGGAGACCCAGTACTTC
NA	TRBV11-2	NA	TRBJ2-7	CASSSSPYEQYF	TGTGCCAGCAGCTCCTCTCCCTACGAGCAGTACTTC
TRBD1	TRBV6-5	NA	TRBJ2-5	CASSFGTGHQETQYF	TGTGCCAGCAGCTTCGGGACAGGGCACCAAGAGACCCAGTACTTC
TRBD1	TRBV6-2/TRBV6-3	NA	TRBJ2-7	CASSPLRTGDPNSYEQYF	TGTGCCAGCAGTCCCCTTCGGACAGGGGATCCAAACTCCTACGAGCAGTACTTC
TRBD1	TRBV30	NA	TRBJ1-2	CAWSVLRTGGYGYTF	TGTGCCTGGAGTGTACTAAGGACAGGGGGCTATGGCTACACCTTC
NA	TRBV20-1	NA	TRBJ1-1	CSAKFGPEAFF	TGCAGTGCTAAATTTGGCCCTGAAGCTTTCTTT
TRBD1	TRBV7-9	NA	TRBJ2-5	CASSLVGRGRGETQYF	TGTGCCAGCAGCTTAGTAGGCAGGGGGCGCGGTGAGACCCAGTACTTC
TRBD1	TRBV18	NA	TRBJ1-2	CASSPGTDSYGYTF	TGTGCCAGCTCACCGGGGACAGATTCGTATGGCTACACCTTC
NA	TRBV9	NA	TRBJ2-2	CASSNTGSYGGELFF	TGTGCCAGCAGTAACACAGGGTCGTACGGCGGGGAGCTGTTTTTT
NA	TRBV6-6	NA	TRBJ2-1	CASSYQGVNEQFF	TGTGCCAGCAGTTACCAGGGCGTCAATGAGCAGTTCTTC
NA	TRBV6-5	NA	TRBJ1-5	CASSYSRGNQPQHF	TGTGCCAGCAGTTACTCGAGGGGGAATCAGCCCCAGCATTTT
NA	TRBV5-6	NA	TRBJ1-2	CASSSDRTYGYTF	TGTGCCAGCAGCTCAGACAGAACCTATGGCTACACCTTC
TRBD2	TRBV6-5	NA	TRBJ2-7	CASCTSGISYEQYF	TGTGCCAGCTGCACTAGCGGGATATCCTACGAGCAGTACTTC
NA	TRBV29-1	NA	TRBJ1-3	CSVGEGRAGNTIYF	TGCAGCGTTGGGGAGGGTCGGGCTGGAAACACCATATATTTT
NA	TRBV6-1	NA	TRBJ1-2	CASSEGGPYGYTF	TGTGCCAGCAGTGAAGGGGGGCCCTATGGCTACACCTTC
NA	TRBV28	NA	TRBJ1-5	CASRGGVQPQHF	TGTGCCAGCAGGGGGGGGGTACAGCCCCAGCATTTT
TRBD1	TRBV27	NA	TRBJ2-2	CASSPPTGSTGELFF	TGTGCCAGCAGTCCCCCGACAGGGTCGACCGGGGAGCTGTTTTTT
TRBD2	TRBV7-6	few	TRBJ2-1	CASSPLAGSYNEQFF	TGTGCCAGCAGCCCCCTAGCGGGATCCTACAATGAGCAGTTCTTC
TRBD1	TRBV3-1/TRBV3-2	NA	TRBJ2-1	CASSLTGTAHNEQFF	TGTGCCAGCAGCCTCACGGGGACAGCCCACAATGAGCAGTTCTTC
TRBD2	TRBV5-1	NA	TRBJ2-3	CASSPRTSGTDTQYF	TGCGCCAGCAGCCCCCGGACTAGCGGCACAGATACGCAGTATTTT
TRBD2	TRBV7-7	NA	TRBJ2-1	CASSPTSGRTDEQFF	TGTGCTAGCAGCCCGACTAGCGGGAGGACCGATGAGCAGTTCTTC
TRBD1	TRBV5-1	NA	TRBJ1-2	CASSFAARDSIYGYTF	TGCGCCAGCAGCTTTGCTGCCAGGGACAGCATCTATGGCTACACCTTC
NA	TRBV7-2	NA	TRBJ2-5	CASSWGLPPETQYF	TGTGCCAGCAGCTGGGGACTCCCACCGGAGACCCAGTACTTC
NA	TRBV7-2	few	TRBJ1-2	CASSTGPQRGYTF	TGTGCCAGCAGTACCGGGCCTCAGCGGGGCTACACCTTC
NA	TRBV14	few	TRBJ1-2	CASSQDRPNYGYTF	TGTGCCAGCAGCCAAGATCGTCCTAACTATGGCTACACCTTC
TRBD2	TRBV3-1/TRBV3-2	NA	TRBJ2-7	CASSHQPRTSGRSYEQYF	TGTGCCAGCAGCCACCAACCCCGGACTAGCGGGAGGAGTTACGAGCAGTACTTC
NA	TRBV29-1	NA	TRBJ1-4	CSGRDATNEKLFF	TGCAGCGGTCGGGATGCAACTAATGAAAAACTGTTTTTT
TRBD2	TRBV6-5	NA	TRBJ2-2	CASSYEAGASTGELFF	TGTGCCAGCAGTTACGAGGCGGGAGCGAGCACCGGGGAGCTGTTTTTT
NA	TRBV11-1	NA	TRBJ1-6	CASSLAVAGVSPLHF	TGTGCCAGCAGCTTAGCAGTGGCGGGTGTTTCACCCCTCCACTTT
TRBD1	TRBV6-5	NA	TRBJ1-2	CASSSGTGLNYGYTF	TGTGCCAGCAGTTCCGGGACAGGGCTTAACTATGGCTACACCTTC
NA	TRBV19	few	TRBJ1-2	CASKAAATNYGYTF	TGTGCCAGTAAGGCAGCGGCAACTAACTATGGCTACACCTTC
NA	TRBV11-2	few	TRBJ1-1	CASSLGGRGTEAFF	TGTGCCAGCAGCTTAGGAGGCAGGGGCACTGAAGCTTTCTTT
TRBD2	TRBV7-2	once	TRBJ2-3	CASSPRLAANGNTQYF	TGTGCCAGCAGCCCTCGGCTAGCGGCTAACGGAAATACGCAGTATTTT
TRBD1	TRBV9	NA	TRBJ1-3	CASSRPAGGLNTIYF	TGTGCCAGCAGCCGCCCGGCAGGGGGGCTAAACACCATATATTTT
NA	TRBV7-2	NA	TRBJ1-2	CASSFTGAYGYTF	TGTGCCAGCAGCTTCACAGGTGCCTATGGCTACACCTTC
TRBD1	TRBV6-5	NA	TRBJ2-2	CGETGMGTGELFF	TGTGGGGAGACAGGGATGGGAACCGGGGAGCTGTTTTTT
NA	TRBV7-9	NA	TRBJ2-3	CASSPGEGISDTQYF	TGTGCCAGCAGCCCAGGGGAGGGTATTTCAGATACGCAGTATTTT
TRBD2	TRBV6-2/TRBV6-3	NA	TRBJ2-7	CASSYGTKLLAGGPYEQYF	TGTGCCAGCAGTTACGGGACAAAATTACTAGCGGGAGGGCCCTACGAGCAGTACTTC
NA	TRBV18	NA	TRBJ1-5	CASSPSSPTLKSNQPQHF	TGTGCCAGCTCACCATCAAGCCCCACGCTAAAGAGCAATCAGCCCCAGCATTTT
NA	TRBV3-1/TRBV3-2	NA	TRBJ2-7	CASSPPRSRVYEQYF	TGTGCCAGCAGCCCCCCGAGGTCCAGAGTTTACGAGCAGTACTTC
TRBD2	TRBV6-5	NA	TRBJ2-2	CASNRGRGSTGELFF	TGTGCCAGCAACCGAGGGAGGGGCAGCACCGGGGAGCTGTTTTTT
NA	TRBV7-2	NA	TRBJ1-1	CASSRSRDTITAFF	TGTGCCAGCAGCCGTTCCCGGGACACAATAACGGCTTTCTTT
NA	TRBV21-1	NA	TRBJ1-4	CASRPPREEKLFF	TGTGCCAGCAGACCTCCCCGGGAGGAAAAACTGTTTTTT
NA	TRBV10-3	NA	TRBJ2-2	CAISVRGGGELFF	TGTGCCATCAGTGTCAGGGGTGGCGGGGAGCTGTTTTTT
TRBD1	TRBV9	NA	TRBJ1-6	CASSPDRGLYNSPLHF	TGTGCCAGCAGCCCGGACAGGGGCCTCTATAATTCACCCCTCCACTTT